These 30 T cell receptor beta chains share one sample of origin, sequenced in a study of T cells in Graves' hyperthyroidism and ophthalmopathy (dated by TCRdb to the late 2010s). The protocol used for the library was multiplex PCR. TCRdb names Illumina HiSeq 2000 as the instrument used. Amplification of TCR beta CDR3 regions was carried out from RNA transcripts. The first round of RT-PCR for the TCR CDR3 was performed with the HTBI primer set and the Qiagen OneStep RT-PCR kit. TCRdb trimmed public reads at Q25 via fastp, called clones via MiXCR and kept in-frame beta chains. A single entry per CDR3 protein holds the most common genes and DNA from its merged rows. This sample gives over 650,000 distinct CDR3 sequences in total; around 17% of them show up just once. The top ten clones comprise under 10% of the sample. Sequences were obtained from blood. These receptors all stem from a man aged 18 to 30 with Graves' hyperthyroidism.

This clonotype was recorded many times. The chain carries TRBV7-2 and TRBJ2-5; D might be TRBD1 (5 bases). Germline CDR1 and CDR2: SGHTA and FQGNSA. This CDR3 is built from 13 residues. Trimming took off 7 bases at V and 4 bases at J, with 13 bases between the two ends. Here the CDR3 reads CASKKGQGETQYF. DNA for the CDR3: TGTGCCAGCAAAAAGGGGCAGGGAGAGACCCAGTACTTC.

This clonotype was found many times. This chain connects TRBV12-3 or TRBV12-4 to TRBJ2-2, with 9 bases fitting TRBD2. Unmatched junction bases numbered 6, after V lost 5 bases and J lost 5 bases. This CDR3 region has 15 residues. The CDR3 nucleotides are TGTGCCAGCAGTCATAGCGGGGGAATGACCGGGGAGCTGTTTTTT. It encodes CASSHSGGMTGELFF.

This clonotype has a count of ten or more. The chain couples TRBV6-1 to TRBJ2-5; D remains ambiguous. CDR1 is MNHNS, CDR2 SASEGT, per germline. V gave up 8 bases and J gave up 3 bases, with 19 bases separating them. The CDR3 contains 15 residues. The CDR3 loop reads CASGLEVASEETQYF. For the CDR3, the DNA is TGTGCCAGCGGATTAGAGGTGGCATCCGAAGAGACCCAGTACTTC.

This clonotype was seen ten or more times. CDR3 DNA sequence: TGTGCCAGCAGTCGGACTAGCGGGAGCCAGTACTTC. Encoded protein: CASSRTSGSQYF. V and J are TRBV2 and TRBJ2-5; TRBD2 matches 13 bases. From germline, CDR1 is SNHLY and CDR2 FYNNEI. Unmatched junction bases numbered 1, after V lost 5 bases and J lost 10 bases. CDR3 length: 12 residues.

The table lists this clonotype with a few counts. The chain joins TRBV3-1 to TRBJ2-5; possible D gene TRBD1, 7 bases. The CDR3 runs 15 residues. V was shortened by 5 bases and J by 5 bases, with 18 bases between the two germline ends. Germline V gene sequence: CDR1 LGHDT, CDR2 YNNKEL (reference sequence). The CDR3 sequence is CASSGGKTGPETQYF. In DNA form, the CDR3 reads TGTGCCAGCAGCGGAGGGAAGACAGGGCCGGAGACCCAGTACTTC.

This clonotype was seen ten or more times. This chain joins TRBV12-3 or TRBV12-4 and TRBJ2-5, with D hard to call. The V gene lost 5 bases and the J gene lost 4 bases, with 11 bases spanning the gap. The CDR3 has 13 amino acids. The CDR3 DNA follows: TGTGCCAGCAGTCCCGCCGCGAGAGAGACCCAGTACTTC. As protein: CASSPAARETQYF.

This clonotype was recorded at least ten times. The chain uses TRBV20-1 and TRBJ2-3; TRBD1 aligns across 7 bases. CDR1 and CDR2 from the germline V gene are DFQATT and SNEGSKA (reference sequence). The CDR3 has 15 residues. V shed 4 bases and J 6 bases; nucleotides not matched to a gene: 13. The CDR3 is CSANAGTVTGDTQYF. In DNA form, the CDR3 reads TGCAGTGCTAATGCCGGGACAGTCACCGGGGATACGCAGTATTTT.

The sample holds many counts of this clonotype. V and J are TRBV29-1 and TRBJ1-1; D uncertain. The ends were cut back, 4 bases at V and 4 bases at J, with 13 bases in the middle. CDR1 and CDR2 from the germline V gene are SQVTM and ANQGSEA. This CDR3 spans 13 amino acids. The CDR3: CSVARRMATEAFF. CDR3 sequence (DNA): TGCAGCGTTGCTCGGAGGATGGCCACTGAAGCTTTCTTT.

This clonotype was picked up a small number of times. The DNA of the CDR3 is TGTGCCAGCAGCTTGGGAGGAGGCGGGGCTTACTACGAGCAGTACTTC. Encoded protein: CASSLGGGGAYYEQYF. The chain has TRBV5-6 and TRBJ2-7, with a tentative D call TRBD2 (6 bases). The germline gives CDR1 SGHDT, CDR2 YYEEEE. This CDR3 spans 16 amino acids. The V end lost 0 bases, the J end lost 3 bases, and 16 bases lay between the germline ends.

V is TRBV7-9 and J is TRBJ1-2; D remains unclear. CDR3 size: 14 residues. Germline V gene data show CDR1 as SEHNR and CDR2 as FQNEAQ (reference sequence). The V end was cut by 1 base, the J end by 4 bases, with 10 bases between. CDR3 nucleotides: TGTGCCAGCAGCTTAGTTTCGGGCGGCTATGGCTACACCTTC. This codes for CASSLVSGGYGYTF.

This sequence joins TRBV20-1 and TRBJ2-7; D perhaps matches TRBD1 (5 bases). Trimming took off 3 bases at V and 2 bases at J, with 17 bases between the two ends. The germline V gene has CDR1 DFQATT and CDR2 SNEGSKA (reference sequence). This CDR3 has 15 amino acids. In DNA form, the CDR3 reads TGCAGTGCTAGGGACCTATCCAGGGCCCCCTACGAGCAGTACTTC. Protein product: CSARDLSRAPYEQYF.

Ten or more counts support this clonotype. This chain connects TRBV12-3 or TRBV12-4 to TRBJ2-1; TRBD2 aligns across 15 bases. Trimming took 5 bases from V and 7 from J; bases not matched to a gene: 18. This CDR3 comprises 20 residues. CDR3: CASSSQGLAGGPTLLNEQFF. CDR3 DNA: TGTGCCAGCAGTAGCCAGGGACTAGCGGGAGGCCCAACCTTGTTGAATGAGCAGTTCTTC.

The rearrangement uses TRBV18 and TRBJ2-3; 12 bases fit TRBD2. CDR3 length: 17 residues. The V gene end was trimmed by 3 bases and the J gene end by 6 bases; junction bases not matched to a gene: 10. CDR1 and CDR2 from the germline V gene are KGHSH and LQKENI. CDR3 sequence: CASSPGTSGRLEDTQYF. CDR3 sequence (DNA): TGTGCCAGCTCACCCGGGACTAGCGGGCGGTTGGAGGATACGCAGTATTTT.

This chain links TRBV11-1 with TRBJ1-4; D call uncertain. Germline lookup yields CDR1 SGHAT and CDR2 FQDESV (reference sequence). This CDR3 has 14 residues. V was pared by 3 bases and J by 2 bases, with 7 bases between. CDR3 region: CASSFGSTNEKLFF. In DNA, the CDR3 is TGTGCCAGCAGCTTTGGTTCGACTAATGAAAAACTGTTTTTT.

V gene TRBV5-4 combines with J gene TRBJ2-1; D is perhaps TRBD1 (5 bases). The CDR3 consists of 15 residues. The germline CDR1 and CDR2 sequences are SGHNT and YYREEE (reference sequence). Trimming removed 4 bases at V and 3 bases at J, with 14 bases between. The CDR3 nucleotides are TGTGCCAGCAGCCTTGGAGACAGTTTCTACAATGAGCAGTTCTTC. Translated, it gives CASSLGDSFYNEQFF.

The V call is TRBV14, the J call TRBJ2-7, with 10 nucleotides matching TRBD2. V lost 4 bases to trimming and J lost 1 base; unmatched junction nucleotides: 7. The germline gives CDR1 SGHDN, CDR2 FVKESK. This CDR3 is built from 16 residues. This chain's CDR3 is CASSREGGLASYEQYF. The CDR3 DNA is TGTGCCAGCAGCCGCGAGGGGGGACTAGCGTCCTACGAGCAGTACTTC.

The chain carries TRBV4-2 and TRBJ1-1; 8 bases match TRBD1. The germline V gene encodes CDR1 LGHNA and CDR2 YNFKEQ. CDR3 length equals 14 residues. The J segment lost 5 bases and the V segment lost 4 bases, leaving 6 bases of the junction unmatched. In DNA, the CDR3 is TGTGCCAGCAGCCTACCGACAGGGGAAACTGAAGCTTTCTTT. Protein: CASSLPTGETEAFF.

This clonotype showed up many times. V and J are TRBV28 and TRBJ1-1, with D unclear. The CDR3 is 15 residues long. The V gene's germline CDR1 is MDHEN and CDR2 SYDVKM. The V end was cut by 6 bases, the J end by 4 bases, with 18 bases between. The DNA for the CDR3 is TGTGCCAGCAGCCTCCTTCAGGTTGTAAGCACTGAAGCTTTCTTT. Residues: CASSLLQVVSTEAFF.

This chain links TRBV3-1 with TRBJ1-1, with D unresolved. V lost 1 base, J lost 5 bases, and 14 bases lay in between. Germline values: CDR1 LGHDT, CDR2 YNNKEL (reference sequence). The CDR3 is made up of 15 amino acids. CDR3 sequence (DNA): TGTGCCAGCAGCCAAGTTAACAGCGAGTTTACTGAAGCTTTCTTT. Encoded protein: CASSQVNSEFTEAFF.

Only a few counts were recorded for this clonotype. The chain carries TRBV7-9 and TRBJ2-1, with 13 positions matching TRBD2. The CDR3 is 17 amino acids. Germline V gene data show CDR1 as SEHNR and CDR2 as FQNEAQ (reference sequence). V was pared by 3 bases and J by 8 bases, with 10 bases of the junction left unmatched. CDR3 in amino acids: CASSLGTSGNWMDEQFF. CDR3 DNA: TGTGCCAGCAGCTTGGGGACTAGCGGGAATTGGATGGATGAGCAGTTCTTC.

In its sample, this clonotype was seen many times. The rearrangement joins TRBV6-1 to TRBJ2-2; 13 bases match TRBD2. The length of the CDR3 is 13 residues. Germline CDR1 reads MNHNS; CDR2 reads SASEGT. Unmatched junction bases numbered 3, after V lost 10 bases and J lost 7 bases. The CDR3 nucleotides read TGTGCCATCCGGACTAGCGGGAGCGGGGAGCTGTTTTTT. Amino acids: CAIRTSGSGELFF.

The chain uses TRBV27 and TRBJ2-7; D remains unclear. The CDR3 is 14 residues long. CDR1 is MNHEY and CDR2 is SMNVEV in the germline V gene (reference sequence). V gave up 5 bases and J gave up 5 bases, with 16 bases separating them. CDR3 coding DNA: TGTGCCAGCAGTAGGCTTCGGGCTGACGACGAGCAGTACTTC. Translation: CASSRLRADDEQYF.

This clonotype was seen many times. The chain employs TRBV7-2 and TRBJ1-1; TRBD1 is a possible D gene (6 bases). CDR1 is SGHTA, CDR2 FQGNSA, per germline. Trimming stripped 5 bases from V and 2 bases from J, with 21 bases between. The length of the CDR3 is 17 residues. The CDR3 spells CASSLGVWGDTNTEAFF. CDR3 nucleotides: TGTGCCAGCAGCCTCGGGGTGTGGGGGGACACTAACACTGAAGCTTTCTTT.

This clonotype was recorded many times. The chain has TRBV28 and TRBJ2-3; D remains unclear. Germline loops: CDR1 MDHEN, CDR2 SYDVKM. V gave up 6 bases and J gave up 3 bases, with 4 bases separating them. CDR3 length: 11 residues. This CDR3 reads CASSPTDTQYF. The CDR3 region has the DNA TGTGCCAGCAGCCCTACAGATACGCAGTATTTT.

This chain connects TRBV27 to TRBJ2-2; possible D gene TRBD1, 6 bases. The ends were cut back, 5 bases at V and 4 bases at J, with 11 bases in the middle. CDR3 length: 14 residues. The germline gives CDR1 MNHEY, CDR2 SMNVEV (reference sequence). CDR3 amino acids: CASSRTEGTGELFF. The CDR3 nucleotides read TGTGCCAGCAGTCGGACAGAGGGCACCGGGGAGCTGTTTTTT.

The V call is TRBV12-3 or TRBV12-4, the J call TRBJ2-2; maybe TRBD2 (5 bases). The V end lost 3 bases, the J end lost 3 bases, and 17 bases lay between the germline ends. The CDR3 is 17 amino acids. CDR3 loop: CASSFSERATYTGELFF. In DNA form, the CDR3 reads TGTGCCAGCAGTTTCAGTGAGAGGGCTACGTACACCGGGGAGCTGTTTTTT.

This clonotype was detected a few times. This chain uses TRBV6-6 with TRBJ2-3; D remains unclear. This CDR3 has 13 amino acids. Germline values: CDR1 MNHNY, CDR2 SVGAGI (reference sequence). Trimming took off 2 bases at V and 4 bases at J, with 7 bases between the two ends. The CDR3 DNA reads TGTGCCAGCAGTTACCGGCGTTCAGATACGCAGTATTTT. Its protein product is CASSYRRSDTQYF.

V gene TRBV6-2 or TRBV6-3 combines with J gene TRBJ2-3, with D possibly being TRBD2 (6 bases). From germline, CDR1 is MNHEY and CDR2 SVGEGT. This CDR3 has 15 amino acids. The V and J ends lost 0 bases and 6 bases respectively, with 13 bases between them. The DNA of the CDR3 is TGTGCCAGCAGTTACTCGGGGGGTCCCGGGGATACGCAGTATTTT. Translating gives CASSYSGGPGDTQYF.

This clonotype was recorded at least ten times. V and J are TRBV27 and TRBJ2-1, with TRBD2 identical over 7 bases. The CDR3 is 17 amino acids. Unmatched junction bases numbered 21, after V lost 7 bases and J lost 9 bases. The germline CDR1 and CDR2 sequences are MNHEY and SMNVEV (reference sequence). In DNA, the CDR3 is TGTGCCAGCACCCCTTATGGTAGCGCGGGAGCGGTAGGTGAGCAGTTCTTC. Encoded protein: CASTPYGSAGAVGEQFF.

There are many counts of this clonotype. This chain joins TRBV12-3 or TRBV12-4 and TRBJ1-1; D remains unclear. The CDR3 contains 11 residues. The germline V and J ends were trimmed by 3 bases and 4 bases, with 3 bases remaining between them. The CDR3 bases are TGTGCCAGCAGTTTCGGCACTGAAGCTTTCTTT. Translation: CASSFGTEAFF.